The 24 T cell receptor beta chains presented below share a single source sample, sequenced in a study of cytomegalovirus exposure and HLA in healthy donors. PCR primers comprised 60 Vbeta and 13 Jbeta primers. The table came from immunoSEQ multiplex PCR; TCRdb's copy has only in-frame clones and leaves some out. Among 100,000 to 150,000 clones listed, 65% to 75% were seen once. Sequencing was carried out using PBMCs. The receptors stem from a woman between 50 and 59 years old in good health and CMV-seropositive.

With regard to this clone: A read error may account for a junction end that differs from germline. The V gene is TRBV7-2, the J gene TRBJ2-7, with D possibly matching TRBD1 (6 bases). From germline, CDR1 is SGHTA and CDR2 FQGNSA. This CDR3 is 16 amino acids long. The CDR3 sequence is CASSALIGGRGYEQYF. The CDR3, as DNA: TGTGCCAGCAGCGCTTTAATAGGGGGACGAGGCTACGAGCAATACTTC. The full variable domain, rest sourced from reference TRBV7-2 and TRBJ2-7, is GAGVSQSPSNKVTEKGKDVELRCDPISGHTALYWYRQSLGQGLEFLIYFQGNSAPDKSGLPSDRFSAERTGGSVSTLTIQRTQQEDSAVYLCASSALIGGRGYEQYFGPGTRLTVT.

The chain recombines TRBV12-2 with TRBJ1-2; the table's D call TRBD1 went unverified against the DNA. TRBV12-2 is assigned pseudogene status. The CDR3 has 15 amino acids. CDR3 in amino acids: CASRLAQGANYGYTF. Written as DNA, the CDR3 is TGTGCAAGTCGCTTAGCACAGGGGGCTAACTATGGCTACACCTTC.

This chain connects TRBV5-1 to TRBJ2-3, with D possibly matching TRBD1 (5 bases). The CDR3 extends over 14 amino acids. Trimming cost V 2 bases and J 4 bases, with 11 bases left between them. Per germline, CDR1 SGHRS and CDR2 YFSETQ. The CDR3 is CASSFYRFSDTQYF. The CDR3 nucleotides are TGCGCCAGCAGCTTCTACAGGTTTTCAGATACGCAGTATTTT. The full variable domain, completed using reference TRBV5-1 and TRBJ2-3, is KAGVTQTPRYLIKTRGQQVTLSCSPISGHRSVSWYQQTPGQGLQFLFEYFSETQRNKGNFPGRFSGRQFSNSRSEMNVSTLELGDSALYLCASSFYRFSDTQYFGPGTRLTVL.

This rearrangement joins TRBV4-2 to TRBJ1-3, with a possible D match to TRBD1 (6 bases). Germline values: CDR1 LGHNA, CDR2 YNFKEQ. CDR3 length equals 15 residues. V dropped 2 bases and J dropped 1 base, with 9 bases sitting between them. As DNA, the CDR3 is TGTGCCAGCAGCCAAAAACAGGGTTCTGGAAACACCATATATTTT. Amino acids: CASSQKQGSGNTIYF.

The V gene is TRBV19, the J gene TRBJ2-7; D might be TRBD2 (6 bases). Germline V lookup: CDR1 LNHDA, CDR2 SQIVND (reference sequence). This CDR3 comprises 14 residues. Trimming cost V 1 base and J 4 bases, with 11 bases left between them. Here the CDR3 DNA reads TGTGCCAGTAGTATAGTTACGGGGGAGTACGAGCAGTACTTC. Protein: CASSIVTGEYEQYF.

In this sample, this clone turned up a few times. The gene calls are TRBV19 and TRBJ2-7; 9 nucleotides line up with TRBD1. Germline CDR1 reads LNHDA; CDR2 reads SQIVND (reference sequence). CDR3 length: 14 residues. J gave up 7 bases and V 8 bases, and 12 bases lay outside the gene matches. The CDR3 loop is CASRQQGAGSEQYF. The CDR3 nucleotides are TGTGCCAGTCGACAACAGGGGGCAGGGTCGGAGCAGTACTTC.

The chain carries TRBV5-8 and TRBJ2-7; weak D call: TRBD1 (6 bases). The germline CDR1 and CDR2 sequences are SGHTS and YDEGEE. This CDR3 is built from 15 residues. The V and J ends lost 4 bases and 3 bases respectively, with 17 bases between them. For the CDR3, the DNA is TGTGCCAGCAGCCCACCGGGACAATTTATCTACGAGCAGTACTTC. This sequence encodes CASSPPGQFIYEQYF.

The V call is TRBV4-1, the J call TRBJ1-6; 8 bases map to TRBD1. The trim removed 3 bases at V and 10 bases at J, leaving 14 bases unmatched. CDR3 length: 17 amino acids. Looked up from germline, CDR1 is MGHRA and CDR2 is YSYEKL. CDR3 coding DNA: TGCGCCAGCAGCCACCCATCGCGGACAGGGACACGGTCACCCCTCCACTTT. This encodes CASSHPSRTGTRSPLHF.

V and J are TRBV7-2 and TRBJ1-2, with D perhaps TRBD1 (6 bases). The V gene lost 2 bases and the J gene lost 2 bases, with 12 bases spanning the gap. The CDR3 sequence is 15 residues long. The germline CDR1 and CDR2 sequences are SGHTA and FQGNSA. The CDR3 DNA reads TGTGCCAGCAGCTTAAGTCCAGGGGTGAACTATGGCTACACCTTC. It specifies CASSLSPGVNYGYTF.

This clone has only a few counts. The chain employs TRBV15 and TRBJ1-5, with D possibly matching TRBD1 (6 bases). Germline CDR1 LNHNV, CDR2 YYDKDF (reference sequence). The V and J ends lost 0 bases and 6 bases respectively, with 21 bases between them. The CDR3 has 18 amino acids. The CDR3 protein is CATSRDTLKDSRSQPQHF. CDR3 bases: TGTGCCACCAGCAGAGATACTTTAAAGGACAGCCGTTCTCAGCCCCAGCATTTT.

This chain links TRBV15 with TRBJ1-4; D unresolved. This CDR3 is 16 amino acids long. The V and J ends lost 3 bases and 4 bases respectively, with 15 bases between them. Germline lookup yields CDR1 LNHNV and CDR2 YYDKDF (reference sequence). CDR3 protein: CATSSSGRRYNEKLFF. DNA of the CDR3: TGTGCCACCAGCAGCTCCGGAAGGAGATATAATGAAAAACTGTTTTTT.

The gene calls are TRBV9 and TRBJ1-3; D gene ambiguous. This CDR3 spans 15 amino acids. Germline loops: CDR1 SGDLS, CDR2 YYNGEE. V gave up 0 bases and J gave up 0 bases, with 7 bases separating them. The CDR3 spells CASSVEAGSGNTIYF. The CDR3 DNA reads as TGTGCCAGCAGCGTAGAGGCAGGCTCTGGAAACACCATATATTTT.

This clone was picked up one time. This chain connects TRBV6-5 to TRBJ2-7; perhaps TRBD2 as D (6 bases). The V gene lost 4 bases and the J gene lost 6 bases, with 13 bases spanning the gap. Germline V lookup: CDR1 MNHEY, CDR2 SVGAGI. The CDR3 totals 13 residues. The CDR3 is CASSLGLGGEQYF. DNA for the CDR3: TGTGCCAGCAGTTTGGGCCTCGGGGGCGAGCAGTACTTC.

The chain has TRBV27 and TRBJ1-6; possible D gene TRBD1, 5 bases. Germline CDR1 is MNHEY and CDR2 is SMNVEV (reference sequence). With 0 bases removed from V and 6 bases from J, the gap between germline ends came to 12 bases. The CDR3 extends over 16 amino acids. The CDR3 region is CASSLSAGKGNSPLHF. The CDR3 DNA follows: TGTGCCAGCAGTTTATCCGCAGGGAAGGGTAATTCACCCCTCCACTTT.

The genes are TRBV18 and TRBJ2-1; possible D gene TRBD1, 5 bases. CDR1 is KGHSH, CDR2 LQKENI, per germline. This CDR3 spans 14 amino acids. V was shortened by 3 bases and J by 10 bases, with 16 bases between the two germline ends. The CDR3: CASSPGYTGQEQFF. In DNA, the CDR3 is TGTGCCAGCTCACCGGGGTATACAGGCCAGGAGCAGTTCTTC.

The rearrangement joins TRBV9 to TRBJ2-2; 7 bases fit TRBD1. Unmatched junction bases numbered 10, after V lost 3 bases and J lost 2 bases. CDR3 length: 17 residues. CDR1 and CDR2 (germline): SGDLS, YYNGEE. The CDR3 region is CASSASRDSLNTGELFF. CDR3 in DNA: TGTGCCAGCAGCGCGAGCCGGGACAGCCTTAACACCGGGGAGCTGTTTTTT.

The chain is built from TRBV5-4 and TRBJ2-1, with TRBD2 as a possible D gene (6 bases). V lost 5 bases and J 0 bases, leaving 15 bases between the germline ends. Germline V CDR1 and CDR2: SGHNT, YYREEE (reference sequence). The CDR3 spans 16 residues. This chain's CDR3 is CASRAPGLSSYNEQFF. CDR3 DNA sequence: TGTGCCAGCAGAGCCCCGGGACTCAGCTCCTACAATGAGCAGTTCTTC. Full variable domain (missing parts from reference TRBV5-4 and TRBJ2-1): ETGVTQSPTHLIKTRGQQVTLRCSSQSGHNTVSWYQQALGQGPQFIFQYYREEENGRGNFPPRFSGLQFPNYSSELNVNALELDDSALYLCASRAPGLSSYNEQFFGPGTRLTVL.

Only one count was recorded for this clone. V and J are TRBV2 and TRBJ2-3, with 7 bases identical to TRBD2. This CDR3 has 12 amino acids. From germline, CDR1 is SNHLY and CDR2 FYNNEI. Trimming at V came to 6 bases and at J to 6 bases, leaving 3 bases not matched to a gene. CDR3 residues: CASSGTTDTQYF. In DNA, the CDR3 is TGTGCCAGCAGCGGGACTACGGATACGCAGTATTTT.

The V gene is TRBV27, the J gene TRBJ2-1; D perhaps matches TRBD1 (5 bases). Trimming removed 0 bases at V and 9 bases at J, with 12 bases between. This CDR3 is 14 amino acids long. Germline V gene data show CDR1 as MNHEY and CDR2 as SMNVEV (reference sequence). The CDR3 protein is CASSLSGASSEQFF. In DNA form, the CDR3 reads TGTGCCAGCAGTTTATCTGGGGCGTCCTCTGAGCAGTTCTTC.

The gene calls are TRBV28 and TRBJ1-2; D is ambiguous. V dropped 7 bases and J dropped 6 bases, with 15 bases sitting between them. CDR1 and CDR2 (germline): MDHEN, SYDVKM. The CDR3 sequence is 13 residues long. The CDR3 here is CASTQRIAHGYTF. In nucleotides, the CDR3 is TGTGCCAGCACCCAGAGGATCGCCCATGGCTACACCTTC.

The V gene is TRBV11-2, the J gene TRBJ2-5; D is unresolved. The CDR3 covers 12 residues. The germline CDR1 and CDR2 sequences are SGHAT and FQNNGV. Trimming cost V 5 bases and J 5 bases, with 9 bases left between them. The CDR3 bases are TGTGCCAGCAGCCAACCCCGGGAGACCCAGTACTTC. It is translated as CASSQPRETQYF.

This sequence joins TRBV14 and TRBJ2-3, with 7 positions matching TRBD2. Trimming removed 4 bases from V and 2 bases from J; junction bases left unmatched: 12. The CDR3 contains 17 residues. Germline CDR1 and CDR2: SGHDN and FVKESK. CDR3 loop: CASSPRAGLTLTDTQYF. CDR3 nucleotide sequence: TGTGCCAGCAGCCCGAGAGCGGGACTCACGCTCACAGATACGCAGTATTTT.

The rearrangement uses TRBV28 and TRBJ1-5, with D possibly TRBD1 on 5 matching bases. The CDR3 runs 13 residues. Germline assignment: CDR1 MDHEN and CDR2 SYDVKM. The germline V and J ends were trimmed by 5 bases and 4 bases, with 9 bases remaining between them. As DNA, the CDR3 is TGTGCCAGCAGTCGCGACAGAAATCAGCCCCAGCATTTT. It translates to CASSRDRNQPQHF.

The V call is TRBV5-1, the J call TRBJ1-1; 8 bases line up with TRBD1. V dropped 4 bases and J dropped 3; count of bases not matched to a gene: 5. The CDR3 covers 14 residues. CDR1 and CDR2 from the germline V gene are SGHRS and YFSETQ. CDR3 sequence reads: CASSNGQGDTEAFF. CDR3 in DNA: TGCGCCAGCAGCAACGGACAGGGCGACACTGAAGCTTTCTTT.